This passage covers 12 T cell receptor beta chains from one sample sequenced in a study of technical replicates of blood from a few donors. Produced via immunoSEQ multiplex PCR; TCRdb's table is partial and in-frame only. This table has tens of thousands of clones, approximately 96% appearing once. Sequenced material: T cells isolated from PBMCs. Every receptor here comes from a human donor in good health.

The sample holds one count of this clone. The gene calls are TRBV6-1 and TRBJ1-5; 7 nucleotides match TRBD1. Germline V gene sequence: CDR1 MNHNS, CDR2 SASEGT. This CDR3 region has 15 residues. V lost 4 bases to trimming and J lost 4 bases; unmatched junction nucleotides: 7. In nucleotides, the CDR3 is TGTGCCAGCAGTGCCCGGGACAGCCAAAATCAGCCCCAGCATTTT. It encodes CASSARDSQNQPQHF.

The chain recombines TRBV19 with TRBJ1-2; TRBD1 aligns across 9 bases. Germline values: CDR1 LNHDA, CDR2 SQIVND (reference sequence). The CDR3 is 16 residues long. Trimming at V came to 1 base and at J to 7 bases, leaving 10 bases not matched to a gene. The CDR3 reads CASSIVIETGGGGYTF. The CDR3 DNA reads TGTGCCAGTAGTATAGTAATAGAGACAGGGGGAGGTGGCTACACCTTC. The full variable domain, in which reference TRBV19 and TRBJ1-2 provide the parts outside the CDR3, is DGGITQSPKYLFRKEGQNVTLSCEQNLNHDAMYWYRQDPGQGLRLIYYSQIVNDFQKGDIAEGYSVSREKKESFPLTVTSAQKNPTAFYLCASSIVIETGGGGYTFGSGTRLTVV.

The CDR3 bases are TGTGCCAGCAGCCCATTAGTTTCAGGTGGGGGCTACACCTTC. It encodes CASSPLVSGGGYTF. The chain uses TRBV9 and TRBJ1-2; D is ambiguous. CDR1 is SGDLS and CDR2 is YYNGEE in the germline V gene. Trimming stripped 4 bases from V and 8 bases from J, with 18 bases between. The CDR3 consists of 14 residues.

CDR3 coding DNA: TGTGCCATCAGTGGGGCGGACAGCAACACCGGGGAGCTGTTTTTT. Translating it yields CAISGADSNTGELFF. The rearrangement uses TRBV10-3 and TRBJ2-2; D is perhaps TRBD1 (6 bases). Germline V gene lookup returns CDR1 ENHRY and CDR2 SYGVKD. The CDR3 contains 15 residues. Trimming removed 4 bases from V and 2 bases from J, with 11 bases in between.

The V call is TRBV9, the J call TRBJ2-1; TRBD2 aligns across 8 bases. Germline values: CDR1 SGDLS, CDR2 YYNGEE. V shed 4 bases and J 5 bases; nucleotides not matched to a gene: 5. The CDR3 loop spans 14 amino acids. CDR3 sequence: CASSFTSGNNEQFF. The CDR3 nucleotides read TGTGCCAGCAGCTTCACTAGCGGAAACAATGAGCAGTTCTTC.

The rearrangement uses TRBV4-2 and TRBJ2-3; tentative D call: TRBD2 (6 bases). Germline values: CDR1 LGHNA, CDR2 YNFKEQ. The CDR3 has 18 amino acids. V was pared by 0 bases and J by 5 bases, with 21 bases between. In DNA, the CDR3 is TGTGCCAGCAGCCAAGATTGGGGCTCGGAGGGGCGGAGAGATACGCAGTATTTT. Its protein is CASSQDWGSEGRRDTQYF.

The gene calls are TRBV29-1 and TRBJ2-5; weak D call: TRBD2 (6 bases). The length of the CDR3 is 13 residues. Germline V gene lookup returns CDR1 SQVTM and CDR2 ANQGSEA. Trimming cost V 5 bases and J 2 bases, with 12 bases left between them. As DNA, the CDR3 is TGCAGCGTTAACCGGGACTTACAAGAGACCCAGTACTTC. The encoded protein is CSVNRDLQETQYF.

V is TRBV5-1 and J is TRBJ1-2, with D tentatively TRBD1 (5 bases). Germline CDR1 and CDR2: SGHRS and YFSETQ. V was clipped by 0 bases and J by 2 bases, with 8 bases between them. CDR3 size: 14 residues. The CDR3 here is CASSLVPGNYGYTF. CDR3 DNA sequence: TGCGCCAGCAGCTTGGTTCCAGGGAACTATGGCTACACCTTC. The variable domain in full, with the rest retrieved from reference TRBV5-1 and TRBJ1-2, is KAGVTQTPRYLIKTRGQQVTLSCSPISGHRSVSWYQQTPGQGLQFLFEYFSETQRNKGNFPGRFSGRQFSNSRSEMNVSTLELGDSALYLCASSLVPGNYGYTFGSGTRLTVV.

The chain employs TRBV7-9 and TRBJ1-2; 10 nucleotides align to TRBD1. The trim removed 3 bases at V and 7 bases at J, leaving 5 bases unmatched. CDR1 and CDR2 from the germline V gene are SEHNR and FQNEAQ (reference sequence). The CDR3 sequence is 14 residues long. In DNA, the CDR3 is TGTGCCAGCAGCTTCGGACAGGGGGTAATTGGCTACACCTTC. It codes for CASSFGQGVIGYTF.

V and J are TRBV2 and TRBJ1-1, with 7 bases lining up with TRBD1. The CDR3 totals 15 residues. With 1 base clipped from V and 4 bases from J, the junction kept 6 bases outside the gene matches. Germline CDR1 is SNHLY and CDR2 is FYNNEI. The CDR3 spells CASSEGAGGFTEAFF. CDR3 in DNA: TGTGCCAGCAGTGAAGGGGCAGGGGGGTTCACTGAAGCTTTCTTT.

The V gene is TRBV19, the J gene TRBJ2-1; unclear D gene. Germline CDR1 LNHDA, CDR2 SQIVND (reference sequence). The V gene lost 2 bases and the J gene lost 0 bases, with 5 bases spanning the gap. The CDR3 is made up of 14 amino acids. The CDR3 loop reads CASSIPSSYNEQFF. CDR3 DNA: TGTGCCAGTAGTATACCGAGCTCCTACAATGAGCAGTTCTTC. Together with reference TRBV19 and TRBJ2-1, the CDR3 gives the full variable domain: DGGITQSPKYLFRKEGQNVTLSCEQNLNHDAMYWYRQDPGQGLRLIYYSQIVNDFQKGDIAEGYSVSREKKESFPLTVTSAQKNPTAFYLCASSIPSSYNEQFFGPGTRLTVL.

The chain has TRBV5-1 and TRBJ1-1; D gene uncertain. Germline CDR1 SGHRS, CDR2 YFSETQ. V lost 0 bases and J lost 4, with 7 bases in between. The CDR3 runs to 13 residues. Here the CDR3 reads CASSLATVTEAFF. CDR3 nucleotides: TGCGCCAGCAGCTTGGCAACGGTCACTGAAGCTTTCTTT. Using reference TRBV5-1 and TRBJ1-1 for the parts outside the CDR3, the full variable domain is KAGVTQTPRYLIKTRGQQVTLSCSPISGHRSVSWYQQTPGQGLQFLFEYFSETQRNKGNFPGRFSGRQFSNSRSEMNVSTLELGDSALYLCASSLATVTEAFFGQGTRLTVV.